This record concerns one T cell receptor (beta chain) sequence. Its antigen is as yet unknown. It was with 60 Vbeta and 13 Jbeta primers that the PCR ran. TCRdb's table, derived via immunoSEQ multiplex PCR, lists solely in-frame clones and lacks some. The data contain about 110,000 clones, around 77% of them singletons. Trimming cost V 3 bases and J 5 bases; bases outside gene matches: 4. This CDR3 has 14 residues. Germline V lookup: CDR1 GTSNPN, CDR2 SVGIG (reference sequence). This entry comes from a study of cytomegalovirus exposure and HLA in healthy donors. Turning to the study itself: Out of around 360 genotyped donors, roughly 83% belonged to the Caucasian-associated ancestry cluster.

The study, taken as a whole, reports: Earlier results showed most TCR beta V segments being productive about 87% or about 30% of the time. Equally common other TCR beta chains were less clonally expanded than HLA-associated ones, a later analysis found.

The material sequenced was PBMCs. The chain has TRBV30 and TRBJ2-3, with TRBD2 matching 11 bases. The sequence derives from a male donor in good health and CMV-seronegative. The DNA for the CDR3 is TGTGCCTGGAGGTTAGCGGGAGGGATAGATACGCAGTATTTT. Residues: CAWRLAGGIDTQYF.